The 11 T cell receptor beta chains reported below all come from one sample, sequenced in a study of cytomegalovirus exposure and HLA in healthy donors. Primers: 60 Vbeta forward and 13 Jbeta reverse. Generated by immunoSEQ multiplex PCR, the TCRdb table keeps only in-frame clones and is missing some. The data hold around 150,000 clones, with approximately 85% observed a single time. The sequenced material came from PBMCs. The receptors were gathered from a man younger than 35 in good health and CMV-seropositive.

As for this clone: An end of the junction differs from the germline gene, which may be a read error. The genes are TRBV6-5 and TRBJ2-7, with 9 bases fitting TRBD1. The CDR3 has 16 amino acids. Germline V lookup: CDR1 MNHEY, CDR2 SVGAGI. The CDR3 sequence: CASSYSSGTGFDEQYF. DNA for the CDR3: TGTGCCAGCAGTTACTCGAGTGGGACAGGGTTTGACGAGCAATACTTC.

The chain employs TRBV18 and TRBJ1-4, with 9 bases aligning to TRBD1. Germline V CDR1 and CDR2: KGHSH, LQKENI. V shed 0 bases and J 8 bases; nucleotides not matched to a gene: 4. This CDR3 comprises 15 residues. CDR3 nucleotide sequence: TGTGCCAGCTCACCACCGGACAGGGGTCGGGAAAAACTGTTTTTT. Its protein product is CASSPPDRGREKLFF.

V gene TRBV15 combines with J gene TRBJ1-2; D perhaps matches TRBD1 (5 bases). This CDR3 region has 17 residues. V shed 0 bases and J shed 5 bases, with 19 bases lying between them. The germline V gene encodes CDR1 LNHNV and CDR2 YYDKDF (reference sequence). DNA of the CDR3: TGTGCCACCAGCAGAGAACCGGGGGAAGAGTGGAAATATGGCTACACCTTC. Its protein is CATSREPGEEWKYGYTF.

The J gene is TRBJ1-3, the V gene TRBV7-3, with TRBD1 identical over 7 bases. Germline lookup yields CDR1 SGHTA and CDR2 FQGTGA. The CDR3 runs to 18 residues. J lost 0 bases, V lost 5 bases, and 13 bases had no gene match. Here the CDR3 DNA reads TGTGCCAGCAGCATCGAAAAAAAACAGGGGAGCTCTGGAAACACCATATATTTT. This sequence encodes CASSIEKKQGSSGNTIYF.

This clone was detected once. V gene TRBV10-3 combines with J gene TRBJ2-3; 11 bases match TRBD2. The CDR3 contains 16 residues. V shed 8 bases, J shed 2 bases, and the junction held 9 bases outside the gene matches. The germline gives CDR1 ENHRY, CDR2 SYGVKD. CDR3 DNA: TGTGCCATCGGATCTAGCGGGGGGCGGATCACAGATACGCAGTATTTT. This encodes CAIGSSGGRITDTQYF.

The chain couples TRBV9 to TRBJ1-5; D not resolved. V lost 0 bases and J 9 bases, leaving 10 bases between the germline ends. Germline V gene data show CDR1 as SGDLS and CDR2 as YYNGEE. The length of the CDR3 is 13 residues. DNA of the CDR3: TGTGCCAGCAGCGTAGACGAGACGGGGCCCCAGCATTTT. This sequence encodes CASSVDETGPQHF.

This clone was picked up one time. V usage is TRBV5-4 and J usage is TRBJ2-2, with D possibly TRBD2 on 6 matching bases. The CDR3 covers 16 residues. Trimming cost V 0 bases and J 3 bases, with 12 bases left between them. CDR1 is SGHNT, CDR2 YYREEE, per germline (reference sequence). The CDR3 nucleotides are TGTGCCAGCAGCTTGGCCCGGCGGGGTTACACCGGGGAGCTGTTTTTT. Translation gives CASSLARRGYTGELFF.

The chain recombines TRBV11-1 with TRBJ2-3, with D possibly TRBD1 on 5 matching bases. Trimming removed 0 bases from V and 2 bases from J, with 12 bases in between. This CDR3 is built from 16 residues. The germline CDR1 and CDR2 sequences are SGHAT and FQDESV (reference sequence). CDR3: CASSLAVGANTDTQYF. The CDR3 region has the DNA TGTGCCAGCAGCTTAGCCGTAGGGGCTAACACAGATACGCAGTATTTT.

The V gene is TRBV2, the J gene TRBJ2-1; D is possibly TRBD2 (6 bases). With 7 bases removed from V and 10 bases from J, the gap between germline ends came to 11 bases. Germline V lookup: CDR1 SNHLY, CDR2 FYNNEI. The CDR3 covers 11 residues. The DNA for the CDR3 is TGTGCCAGCATACTAGCAGGGGAGCAGTTCTTC. Translation: CASILAGEQFF.

J is TRBJ2-2 and V is TRBV4-2; the D is unclear. V lost 0 bases and J lost 4, with 6 bases in between. CDR1 and CDR2 (germline): LGHNA, YNFKEQ. The CDR3 covers 14 residues. The CDR3 loop is CASSQDRSTGELFF. The CDR3 nucleotides read TGTGCCAGCAGCCAAGATCGGAGCACCGGGGAGCTGTTTTTT.

The chain links TRBV7-8 to TRBJ2-5, with 9 bases that match TRBD1. J gave up 1 base and V 0 bases, and 6 bases lay outside the gene matches. Per germline, CDR1 SGHVS and CDR2 FQNEAQ. The CDR3 runs 17 residues. CDR3 coding DNA: TGTGCCAGCAGCTTAGCGAGGGACAGGGTACTCCAAGAGACCCAGTACTTC. Translation gives CASSLARDRVLQETQYF.